This T cell receptor beta chain derives from a study of cytomegalovirus exposure and HLA in healthy donors. In the study overall: A data release that came early held tens of millions of unique TCRs from HLA-typed donors. General study results and limits: A later analysis reported that several of the most significant clusters appeared to be linked to common viral pathogens, among them Epstein-Barr virus. Through in vitro validation, three CMV-associated chains were shown to be specific for CMV antigens. Later analysis revealed greater clonal expansion in HLA-associated TCR beta chains than in equally common others.

Concerning this clone: Its target is unknown.

Researchers ran the PCR with 60 Vbeta and 13 Jbeta primers. Produced via immunoSEQ multiplex PCR; TCRdb's table is partial and in-frame only. This table has some 86,000 clones, roughly 70% appearing once. Trimming at V came to 6 bases and at J to 0 bases, leaving 10 bases not matched to a gene. This CDR3 spans 16 amino acids. Germline V gene data show CDR1 as MNHEY and CDR2 as SMNVEV (reference sequence). This TCR was sampled from a man aged 25-45 years in good health and CMV-seronegative. Sequencing was carried out using PBMCs. The chain joins TRBV27 to TRBJ2-7, with 8 bases lining up with TRBD1. CDR3 DNA: TGTGCCAGCAGCCCAGGTTGGGGACAGGACTCCTACGAGCAGTACTTC. Protein: CASSPGWGQDSYEQYF.